Presented here are 22 T cell receptor beta chains from one specimen sequenced in a study of T cell responses to AZD1222 COVID-19 vaccine. Sequencing was performed with immunoSEQ multiplex PCR; in TCRdb, only in-frame clones are kept and a portion is missing. This table has 110,000 to 150,000 clones, about nine tenths appearing once. This material consisted of peripheral blood, taken on day 0 of AZD1222 vaccination. The receptors derive from an adult in good health.

The rearrangement uses TRBV2 and TRBJ2-7, with 8 bases aligning to TRBD1. After removal of 6 bases from V and 1 base from J, the junction contained 8 bases not matched to a gene. From germline, CDR1 is SNHLY and CDR2 FYNNEI. This CDR3 spans 15 amino acids. In DNA form, the CDR3 reads TGTGCCAGCAGGGAACGGACAGGGAGGTCCTACGAGCAGTACTTC. Translation: CASRERTGRSYEQYF.

This clone has a single count. The chain joins TRBV5-6 to TRBJ1-6; D uncertain. There are 13 residues in the CDR3. Germline V gene data show CDR1 as SGHDT and CDR2 as YYEEEE. Trimming stripped 4 bases from V and 7 bases from J, with 9 bases between. Written as DNA, the CDR3 is TGTGCCAGCAGCCCCTGGACGAATTCACCCCTCCACTTT. As protein: CASSPWTNSPLHF.

This clone was seen only a few times. The J gene is TRBJ1-6, the V gene TRBV5-1; D may be TRBD1 (5 bases). The CDR3 runs 14 residues. CDR1 and CDR2 (germline): SGHRS, YFSETQ. Trimming removed 0 bases from V and 10 bases from J, with 11 bases in between. The CDR3 bases are TGCGCCAGCAGCTTGGAAGGGCAGGGCTCACCCCTCCACTTT. Amino acid sequence: CASSLEGQGSPLHF.

This chain links TRBV5-6 with TRBJ1-2; no definite D call. Germline CDR1 reads SGHDT; CDR2 reads YYEEEE. Trimming took off 4 bases at V and 1 base at J, with 5 bases between the two ends. The CDR3 is 12 amino acids. The CDR3 loop is CASSAFNYGYTF. In DNA, the CDR3 is TGTGCCAGCAGCGCTTTTAACTATGGCTACACCTTC.

The chain recombines TRBV7-2 with TRBJ1-1; D gene unclear. CDR1 and CDR2 from the germline V gene are SGHTA and FQGNSA. The CDR3 covers 13 residues. Deletions cut 0 bases from V and 1 base from J, with 3 bases between. CDR3 sequence (DNA): TGTGCCAGCAGCTTAGCTCCGAACACTGAAGCTTTCTTT. This encodes CASSLAPNTEAFF.

The chain combines TRBV10-3 with TRBJ1-1, with 8 bases aligning to TRBD1. There are 15 residues in the CDR3. From germline, CDR1 is ENHRY and CDR2 SYGVKD. V lost 5 bases and J lost 10; bases outside the gene matches: 15. As DNA, the CDR3 is TGTGCCATCAGTTGGACAGGGAGTCGAGTAAGTGGAGCTTTCTTT. It codes for CAISWTGSRVSGAFF.

This clone is a singleton in its sample. This rearrangement joins TRBV3-1 (or the pseudogene TRBV3-2) to TRBJ2-1; perhaps TRBD2 as D (6 bases). CDR1 and CDR2 (germline): LGHDT, YNNKEL (reference sequence). The CDR3 consists of 13 residues. Trimming removed 0 bases from V and 10 bases from J, with 10 bases in between. The CDR3 DNA is TGTGCCAGCAGCCAAGAGAGGCGGGGAGAGCAGTTCTTC. The encoded protein is CASSQERRGEQFF.

This sequence joins TRBV9 and TRBJ2-7; D may be TRBD2 (6 bases). Trimming removed 8 bases from V and 6 bases from J, with 15 bases in between. The CDR3 is made up of 12 amino acids. Germline V CDR1 and CDR2: SGDLS, YYNGEE. The CDR3 here is CASGGVRREQYF. For the CDR3, the DNA is TGTGCCAGTGGCGGGGTCCGGCGCGAGCAGTACTTC.

J is TRBJ1-5 and V is TRBV6-2 or TRBV6-3; 8 bases map to TRBD1. From germline, CDR1 is MNHEY and CDR2 SVGEGT. The length of the CDR3 is 17 residues. V dropped 5 bases and J dropped 3; count of bases not matched to a gene: 12. CDR3 nucleotides: TGTGCCAGCAGTAACCGGGAGGGACAGGTTTACAATCAGCCCCAGCATTTT. Amino acid sequence: CASSNREGQVYNQPQHF.

This clone has only one observation. CDR3 in DNA: TGTGCCAGCAGCCCAAGGGACAGGGAAGCTTTCTTT. Translation: CASSPRDREAFF. The chain joins TRBV7-9 to TRBJ1-1, with TRBD1 identical over 8 bases. Germline values: CDR1 SEHNR, CDR2 FQNEAQ (reference sequence). The CDR3 is made up of 12 amino acids. J was trimmed by 8 bases and V by 5 bases; bases with no gene match: 4.

The J gene is TRBJ1-4, the V gene TRBV18; the D gene is possibly TRBD1 (6 bases). The CDR3 is 16 residues long. Germline CDR1 KGHSH, CDR2 LQKENI. V lost 4 bases to trimming and J lost 0 bases, with 12 bases between them. The CDR3 bases are TGTGCCAGCTCACGGACAGTGTTTGCAACTAATGAAAAACTGTTTTTT. Translation gives CASSRTVFATNEKLFF.

This sequence joins TRBV4-3 and TRBJ2-2, with TRBD2 identical over 10 bases. The CDR3 sequence is 18 residues long. Losses at the gene ends were 1 base for V and 2 bases for J; bases not matched to a gene: 7. The germline CDR1 and CDR2 sequences are LGHNA and YSLEER. This CDR3 is CASSQVTSGRANTGELFF. CDR3 nucleotide sequence: TGCGCCAGCAGCCAAGTAACCAGCGGGAGGGCCAACACCGGGGAGCTGTTTTTT.

V usage is TRBV30 and J usage is TRBJ2-7; the D gene is possibly TRBD2 (5 bases). V was trimmed by 4 bases and J by 4 bases, leaving 17 bases between them. CDR1 and CDR2 (germline): GTSNPN, SVGIG (reference sequence). The CDR3 contains 14 residues. CDR3 sequence reads: CAWNTRIGEYEQYF. The DNA for the CDR3 is TGTGCCTGGAACACGCGGATCGGGGAATACGAGCAGTACTTC.

CDR3 nucleotides: TGTGCCAGCAGCCAAGCCCCATGTGGTAGCGGGGGGGCCCGCTGCGAGCAGTACTTC. Amino acid sequence: CASSQAPCGSGGARCEQYF. The chain joins TRBV3-1 (or the pseudogene TRBV3-2) to TRBJ2-7; TRBD2 matches at 11 bases. The CDR3 length is 19 residues. The germline CDR1 and CDR2 sequences are LGHDT and YNNKEL (reference sequence). J lost 6 bases, V lost 1 base, and 17 bases had no gene match.

The rearrangement links TRBV11-2 to TRBJ1-1, with D possibly matching TRBD1 (5 bases). The CDR3 runs to 14 residues. The V end lost 1 base, the J end lost 5 bases, and 11 bases lay between the germline ends. CDR1 and CDR2 from the germline V gene are SGHAT and FQNNGV. CDR3 amino acids: CASSLVRGRTEAFF. The CDR3 coding sequence is TGTGCCAGCAGCTTAGTAAGGGGCCGGACTGAAGCTTTCTTT.

The gene calls are TRBV4-1 and TRBJ2-7; 7 bases are a match to TRBD2. The CDR3 covers 16 residues. The germline V gene has CDR1 MGHRA and CDR2 YSYEKL. The junction had 6 bases not matched to a gene; V was cut back by 1 base and J by 0 bases. As DNA, the CDR3 is TGCGCCAGCAGCCAAGGGCCTAGCGGCTTCTCCTACGAGCAGTACTTC. This encodes CASSQGPSGFSYEQYF.

V gene TRBV30 combines with J gene TRBJ1-1, with D unresolved. The length of the CDR3 is 15 residues. From germline, CDR1 is GTSNPN and CDR2 SVGIG (reference sequence). V dropped 4 bases and J dropped 0 bases, with 15 bases sitting between them. In DNA form, the CDR3 reads TGTGCCTGGATTTGGCGGCGGACTATGAACACTGAAGCTTTCTTT. This sequence encodes CAWIWRRTMNTEAFF.

The chain links TRBV11-2 to TRBJ2-1, with TRBD2 matching over 14 bases. Germline V lookup: CDR1 SGHAT, CDR2 FQNNGV. The V gene end was trimmed by 4 bases and the J gene end by 4 bases; junction bases not matched to a gene: 3. CDR3 length: 16 residues. CDR3 sequence reads: CASSSGLAGGYNEQFF. The CDR3 DNA reads as TGTGCCAGCAGCTCCGGACTAGCGGGAGGTTACAATGAGCAGTTCTTC.

The chain links TRBV5-4 to TRBJ1-1, with 7 bases identical to TRBD1. The CDR3 is 16 residues long. The germline V gene encodes CDR1 SGHNT and CDR2 YYREEE (reference sequence). V was pared by 0 bases and J by 2 bases, with 7 bases of the junction left unmatched. CDR3 sequence (DNA): TGTGCCAGCAGCTTGGCCGACAGGGTGAAAAACACTGAAGCTTTCTTT. Residues: CASSLADRVKNTEAFF.

V is TRBV27 and J is TRBJ2-3, with D uncertain. V was shortened by 2 bases and J by 0 bases, with 9 bases between the two germline ends. Germline values: CDR1 MNHEY, CDR2 SMNVEV (reference sequence). The CDR3 has 15 residues. Here the CDR3 reads CASSLAELSTDTQYF. CDR3 coding DNA: TGTGCCAGCAGTTTAGCGGAACTGAGCACAGATACGCAGTATTTT.

J is TRBJ1-1 and V is TRBV11-2; no clear D gene. Germline values: CDR1 SGHAT, CDR2 FQNNGV. The germline V and J ends were trimmed by 2 bases and 1 base, with 11 bases remaining between them. This CDR3 is built from 15 residues. CDR3 region: CASSLYGEWNTEAFF. The CDR3 nucleotides read TGTGCCAGCAGCTTATATGGGGAGTGGAACACTGAAGCTTTCTTT.

This chain uses TRBV10-3 with TRBJ1-1; D possibly corresponds to TRBD1 (5 bases). Germline CDR1 ENHRY, CDR2 SYGVKD. The CDR3 runs to 15 residues. The V end was cut by 8 bases, the J end by 4 bases, with 20 bases between. The CDR3, as DNA: TGTGCCATCGAACCTTCGGGGGGTTTGGGCACTGAAGCTTTCTTT. Amino acids: CAIEPSGGLGTEAFF.